This TCR beta chain was sequenced in a study of shared clonotypes between healthy human individuals. Germline-derived CDR1 and CDR2 are GTSNPN and SVGIG (reference sequence). The CDR3 is 15 amino acids. Trimming shortened V by 0 bases and J by 4 bases, and 12 bases separated the two germline ends. The method was immunoSEQ multiplex PCR; TCRdb's version includes in-frame clones alone and lacks a portion of them. Of approximately 1,000,000 clones in the sample, around 78% were seen once. The chain is built from TRBV30 and TRBJ2-2; no firm D call. The receptor was derived from a young man in good health. Some clones in this sample may be carry-over from other donors' samples. The material sequenced was memory CD4+ T cells from PBMCs. Sample subset: CD45RA-negative fraction. The CDR3 reads CAWSVQGLVTGELFF. The CDR3 nucleotides read TGTGCCTGGAGTGTGCAAGGGCTCGTCACCGGGGAGCTGTTTTTT.